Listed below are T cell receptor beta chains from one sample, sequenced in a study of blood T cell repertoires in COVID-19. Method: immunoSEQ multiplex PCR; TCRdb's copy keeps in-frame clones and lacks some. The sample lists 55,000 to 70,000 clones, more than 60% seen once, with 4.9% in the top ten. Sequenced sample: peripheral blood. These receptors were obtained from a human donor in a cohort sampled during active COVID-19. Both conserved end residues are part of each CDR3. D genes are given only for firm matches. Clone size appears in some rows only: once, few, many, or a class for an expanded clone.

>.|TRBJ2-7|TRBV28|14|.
TGTGCCAGCAGTTTAAGCGGCAGCTCCTACGAGCAGTACTTC
CASSLSGSSYEQYF
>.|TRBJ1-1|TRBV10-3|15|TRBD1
TGTGCCATCAGCACCGCCGACAGGGGGAAGACTGAAGCTTTCTTT
CAISTADRGKTEAFF
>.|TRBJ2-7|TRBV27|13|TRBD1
TGTGCCAGCAGAACGACAGGGTCCTACGAGCAGTACTTC
CASRTTGSYEQYF
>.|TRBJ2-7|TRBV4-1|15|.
TGCGCCAGCAGCCAAGATCCAGCGAGTTCCTACGAGCAGTACTTC
CASSQDPASSYEQYF
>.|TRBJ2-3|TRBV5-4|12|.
TGTGCCAGCAGCTTGGATAAAGATACGCAGTATTTT
CASSLDKDTQYF
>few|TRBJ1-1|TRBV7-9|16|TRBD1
TGTGCCAGCAGCCCTCGGACAGGGGAGGCGAACACTGAAGCTTTCTTT
CASSPRTGEANTEAFF
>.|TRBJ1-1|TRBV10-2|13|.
TGCGCCAGCAGTGAGTCGGAGGGAACTGAAGCTTTCTTT
CASSESEGTEAFF
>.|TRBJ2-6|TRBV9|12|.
TGTGCCACCTCCTCTGGGGCCAACGTCCTGACTTTC
CATSSGANVLTF
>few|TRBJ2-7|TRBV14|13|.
TGTGCCAGCAGCCAAGCCCCTCCCTACGAGCAGTACTTC
CASSQAPPYEQYF
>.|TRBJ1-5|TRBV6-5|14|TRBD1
TGTGCCAGCAGTTCCTCCCGGGACAGTCAGCCCCAGCATTTT
CASSSSRDSQPQHF
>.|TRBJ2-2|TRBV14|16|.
TGTGCCAGCAGCCAATTGTGGGCCCGAGCCACCGGGGAGCTGTTTTTT
CASSQLWARATGELFF
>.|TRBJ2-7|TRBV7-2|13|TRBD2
TGTGCCAGCAGCGCACGGACTAGCGGGAGACAGTACTTC
CASSARTSGRQYF
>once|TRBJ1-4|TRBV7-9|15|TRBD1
TGTGCCAGCAGCTTCAGCTCCACAGGGGCCGAAAAACTGTTTTTT
CASSFSSTGAEKLFF
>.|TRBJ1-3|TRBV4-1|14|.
TGCGCCAGCAGCCAAGATGCGGGATTCGACACCATATATTTT
CASSQDAGFDTIYF